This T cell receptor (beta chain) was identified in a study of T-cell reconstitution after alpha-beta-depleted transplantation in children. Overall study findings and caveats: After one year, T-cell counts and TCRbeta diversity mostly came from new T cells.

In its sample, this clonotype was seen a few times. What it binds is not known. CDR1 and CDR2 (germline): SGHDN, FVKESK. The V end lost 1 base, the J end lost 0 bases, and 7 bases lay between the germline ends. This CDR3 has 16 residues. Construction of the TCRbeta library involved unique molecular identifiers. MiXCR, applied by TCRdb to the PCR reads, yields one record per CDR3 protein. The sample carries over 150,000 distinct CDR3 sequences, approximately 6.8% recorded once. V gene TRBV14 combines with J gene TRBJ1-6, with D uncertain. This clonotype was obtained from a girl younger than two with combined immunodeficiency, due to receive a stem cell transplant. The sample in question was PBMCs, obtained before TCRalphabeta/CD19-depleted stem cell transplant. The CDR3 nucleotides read TGTGCCAGCAGCCAAGGTGACATCTCCTATAATTCACCCCTCCACTTT. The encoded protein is CASSQGDISYNSPLHF.